The 9 T cell receptor beta chains given below trace back to one sample, sequenced in a study of cytomegalovirus exposure and HLA in healthy donors. The study ran its PCR with 60 Vbeta and 13 Jbeta primers. Produced via immunoSEQ multiplex PCR; TCRdb's table is partial and in-frame only. In the table there are approximately 110,000 clones, roughly 68% of which are singletons. The material sequenced was PBMCs. Every receptor here comes from a woman aged 50 to 65 in good health and CMV-seropositive.

The CDR3, as DNA: TGTGCCAGCAGCTTGGCCGCGGAGGTAGCCAAAAACATTCAGTACTTC. Translating it yields CASSLAAEVAKNIQYF. The V gene is TRBV5-5, the J gene TRBJ2-4; maybe TRBD2 (5 bases). Trimming stripped 0 bases from V and 0 bases from J, with 10 bases between. CDR1 is SGHKS, CDR2 YYEKEE, per germline (reference sequence). The CDR3 covers 16 residues.

The chain combines TRBV5-1 with TRBJ2-7; TRBD1 agrees at 9 bases. Germline V gene data show CDR1 as SGHRS and CDR2 as YFSETQ. The CDR3 sequence is 15 residues long. The J segment lost 2 bases and the V segment lost 1 base, leaving 4 bases of the junction unmatched. The CDR3 coding sequence is TGCGCCAGCAGCTTGCTCGGGACAGGGACCTACGAGCAGTACTTC. Its translation: CASSLLGTGTYEQYF. Together with reference TRBV5-1 and TRBJ2-7, the CDR3 gives the full variable domain: KAGVTQTPRYLIKTRGQQVTLSCSPISGHRSVSWYQQTPGQGLQFLFEYFSETQRNKGNFPGRFSGRQFSNSRSEMNVSTLELGDSALYLCASSLLGTGTYEQYFGPGTRLTVT.

The chain employs TRBV7-3 and TRBJ2-1; 11 nucleotides agree with TRBD2. Per germline, CDR1 SGHTA and CDR2 FQGTGA. The CDR3 spans 15 residues. J lost 6 bases, V lost 0 bases, and 1 base had no gene match. CDR3 sequence (DNA): TGTGCCAGCAGCTTAACACTAGCGGGGGTCAATGAGCAGTTCTTC. It is translated as CASSLTLAGVNEQFF.

The chain is built from TRBV6-6 and TRBJ1-5; 7 bases are a match to TRBD1. Germline values: CDR1 MNHNY, CDR2 SVGAGI (reference sequence). Trimming took 5 bases from V and 3 from J; bases not matched to a gene: 4. The CDR3 has 14 amino acids. CDR3: CASSATGANQPQHF. In DNA, the CDR3 is TGTGCCAGCAGTGCAACAGGGGCCAATCAGCCCCAGCATTTT.

This sequence joins TRBV7-3 and TRBJ1-3; 7 bases are shared with TRBD1. Germline lookup yields CDR1 SGHTA and CDR2 FQGTGA. The CDR3 extends over 14 amino acids. V lost 6 bases and J lost 2; bases outside the gene matches: 4. CDR3: CASRPGTAGNTIYF. The CDR3 DNA reads TGTGCCAGCAGACCCGGGACAGCTGGAAACACCATATATTTT.

J is TRBJ1-3 and V is TRBV7-2; D is ambiguous. The CDR3 runs to 14 residues. From germline, CDR1 is SGHTA and CDR2 FQGNSA. V was pared by 3 bases and J by 4 bases, with 10 bases between. CDR3 sequence: CASSLESGGNTIYF. The CDR3 DNA follows: TGTGCCAGCAGCTTGGAATCGGGGGGAAACACCATATATTTT.

V usage is TRBV19 and J usage is TRBJ2-7; weak D call: TRBD1 (5 bases). The V end lost 1 base, the J end lost 3 bases, and 10 bases lay between the germline ends. Germline loops: CDR1 LNHDA, CDR2 SQIVND (reference sequence). The CDR3 consists of 14 residues. CDR3: CASSIAGLVYEQYF. CDR3 coding DNA: TGTGCCAGTAGTATAGCAGGGTTGGTCTACGAGCAGTACTTC.

The gene calls are TRBV4-3 and TRBJ1-2; D is perhaps TRBD1 (6 bases). Germline CDR1 and CDR2: LGHNA and YSLEER. V shed 0 bases and J shed 8 bases, with 25 bases lying between them. The CDR3 is 18 amino acids. Written as DNA, the CDR3 is TGCGCCAGCAGCCAAGATTATGGACAGCTTACCCTTCTGGCGGGCTACACCTTC. As protein: CASSQDYGQLTLLAGYTF.

This chain joins TRBV19 and TRBJ1-5; tentatively, D is TRBD1 (5 bases). CDR1 LNHDA and CDR2 SQIVND come from the germline V gene (reference sequence). There are 13 residues in the CDR3. Trimming took 9 bases from V and 6 from J, leaving 15 bases between them. For the CDR3, the DNA is TGTGCCAGCGGGGGGGGATTGTTTCAGCCCCAGCATTTT. Its protein product is CASGGGLFQPQHF.